The 19 T cell receptor beta chains listed next were all sequenced from one sample in a study of cytomegalovirus exposure and HLA in healthy donors. The PCR made use of 60 Vbeta and 13 Jbeta primers. Profiling relied on immunoSEQ multiplex PCR, and the TCRdb table lists in-frame clones only, not all of them. The sample includes 95,000 to 150,000 clones, around 80% seen only once; the top ten take around 1.3%. The sample was PBMCs. The origin of the receptors is a female donor in good health and CMV-seronegative.

The chain recombines TRBV20-1 with TRBJ2-7; D call uncertain. V shed 6 bases and J shed 3 bases, with 9 bases lying between them. The CDR3 loop spans 11 amino acids. Per germline, CDR1 DFQATT and CDR2 SNEGSKA (reference sequence). CDR3 coding DNA: TGCAGTGCACCTTACAGCTACGAGCAGTACTTC. Protein sequence: CSAPYSYEQYF.

This chain joins TRBV10-3 and TRBJ2-7; no firm D call. Deletions cut 3 bases from V and 2 bases from J, with 11 bases between. CDR3 length: 14 residues. Germline V gene data show CDR1 as ENHRY and CDR2 as SYGVKD. The CDR3 DNA sequence: TGTGCCATCAGTGATCCCCGGTTTACCTACGAGCAGTACTTC. Amino acids: CAISDPRFTYEQYF.

This rearrangement joins TRBV10-2 to TRBJ2-7; 11 bases line up with TRBD2. V lost 7 bases, J lost 5 bases, and 4 bases stayed unmatched. The germline gives CDR1 WSHSY, CDR2 SAAADI. The CDR3 spans 13 residues. As DNA, the CDR3 is TGCGCCAGCAAACTAGCGGGGGACCACGAGCAGTACTTC. Residues: CASKLAGDHEQYF.

This clone has a single count. The genes are TRBV9 and TRBJ2-1; D may be TRBD2 (5 bases). The CDR3 spans 18 residues. V gave up 0 bases and J gave up 4 bases, with 20 bases separating them. Per germline, CDR1 SGDLS and CDR2 YYNGEE. Here the CDR3 DNA reads TGTGCCAGCAGCGTAGACCTCGCGTTAGCTTCGGGATACAATGAGCAGTTCTTC. Its protein is CASSVDLALASGYNEQFF.

In this sample, this clone turned up a few times. CDR3 in DNA: TGTGCCAGCAGCGTAGACAGGGTCGGAGGCTACACCTTC. Protein product: CASSVDRVGGYTF. This chain connects TRBV7-3 to TRBJ1-2, with TRBD1 matching 7 bases. Germline lookup yields CDR1 SGHTA and CDR2 FQGTGA. The CDR3 extends over 13 amino acids. V was pared by 5 bases and J by 8 bases, with 8 bases of the junction left unmatched.

The V call is TRBV19, the J call TRBJ1-4; possibly TRBD1 for D (6 bases). Germline CDR1 is LNHDA and CDR2 is SQIVND (reference sequence). This CDR3 region has 15 residues. The V and J ends lost 7 bases and 6 bases respectively, with 18 bases between them. CDR3 in DNA: TGTGCCAGTAAAAGGGTCGCGGGGGCTTATGAAAAACTGTTTTTT. It yields the protein CASKRVAGAYEKLFF. Full variable domain (missing parts from reference TRBV19 and TRBJ1-4): DGGITQSPKYLFRKEGQNVTLSCEQNLNHDAMYWYRQDPGQGLRLIYYSQIVNDFQKGDIAEGYSVSREKKESFPLTVTSAQKNPTAFYLCASKRVAGAYEKLFFGSGTQLSVL.

This chain links TRBV5-4 with TRBJ1-2, with TRBD1 matching over 7 bases. CDR1 is SGHNT, CDR2 YYREEE, per germline (reference sequence). The CDR3 has 15 residues. J lost 8 bases, V lost 4 bases, and 14 bases had no gene match. Here the CDR3 reads CASSIFDRAVSGYTF. DNA for the CDR3: TGTGCCAGCAGCATCTTCGACAGGGCGGTAAGCGGCTACACCTTC.

This chain uses TRBV7-6 with TRBJ2-1; D is undetermined. Germline CDR1 and CDR2: SGHVS and FNYEAQ. Trimming removed 4 bases from V and 0 bases from J, with 10 bases in between. The CDR3 has 15 residues. CDR3 DNA sequence: TGTGCCAGCAGCTCAATAGCAGTCTCCTACAATGAGCAGTTCTTC. Its translation: CASSSIAVSYNEQFF.

The chain recombines TRBV9 with TRBJ2-7; no definite D call. The V end was cut by 0 bases, the J end by 3 bases, with 13 bases between. Germline CDR1 is SGDLS and CDR2 is YYNGEE. The CDR3 is made up of 15 amino acids. The CDR3 loop is CASSVVVSHFYEQYF. The CDR3 bases are TGTGCCAGCAGCGTAGTAGTCTCCCACTTCTACGAGCAGTACTTC.

There are a few counts of this clone. The J gene is TRBJ2-3, the V gene TRBV29-1; D not resolved. The CDR3 extends over 14 amino acids. The germline V gene encodes CDR1 SQVTM and CDR2 ANQGSEA. Trimming removed 4 bases at V and 0 bases at J, with 11 bases between. DNA of the CDR3: TGCAGCGTTGGGAGTGGAACTAGCACAGATACGCAGTATTTT. The encoded protein is CSVGSGTSTDTQYF.

This sequence joins TRBV7-2 and TRBJ2-1; unclear D gene. This CDR3 contains 15 residues. Trimming removed 0 bases from V and 4 bases from J, with 10 bases in between. From germline, CDR1 is SGHTA and CDR2 FQGNSA. The CDR3 DNA is TGTGCCAGCAGCTTAGCGTATGGCTCTTACAATGAGCAGTTCTTC. Its translation is CASSLAYGSYNEQFF.

The V and J genes are TRBV28 and TRBJ2-2, with 9 bases matching TRBD1. Unmatched junction bases numbered 4, after V lost 6 bases and J lost 5 bases. The CDR3 is made up of 14 amino acids. Germline-derived CDR1 and CDR2 are MDHEN and SYDVKM. The CDR3 DNA sequence: TGTGCCAGCAGGACAGGGGGTGGGACCGGGGAGCTGTTTTTT. Encoded protein: CASRTGGGTGELFF.

This rearrangement joins TRBV5-1 to TRBJ1-6; D may be TRBD1 (5 bases). Trimming cost V 0 bases and J 8 bases, with 12 bases left between them. The CDR3 runs 15 residues. Germline V gives CDR1 SGHRS, CDR2 YFSETQ. Here the CDR3 reads CASSLEAGPYSPLHF. The CDR3 DNA sequence: TGCGCCAGCAGCTTGGAAGCAGGGCCTTATTCACCCCTCCACTTT.

This clone was counted a single time. CDR3 nucleotide sequence: TGTGCCAGCTCACCGGACAGCCCTAATGAAAAACTGTTTTTT. Protein product: CASSPDSPNEKLFF. The rearrangement joins TRBV18 to TRBJ1-4; D is possibly TRBD1 (6 bases). V lost 3 bases and J lost 3, with 8 bases in between. Germline lookup yields CDR1 KGHSH and CDR2 LQKENI. This CDR3 has 14 amino acids.

The V gene is TRBV14, the J gene TRBJ1-1; 8 bases agree with TRBD1. This CDR3 contains 12 residues. J lost 11 bases, V lost 5 bases, and 7 bases had no gene match. Germline CDR1 and CDR2: SGHDN and FVKESK. The DNA of the CDR3 is TGTGCCAGCAGCTACAGGGGGATAGGGGCTTTCTTT. As protein: CASSYRGIGAFF.

The chain uses TRBV19 and TRBJ2-5; the D gene is possibly TRBD2 (6 bases). V was trimmed by 3 bases and J by 2 bases, leaving 10 bases between them. The CDR3 totals 14 residues. The germline gives CDR1 LNHDA, CDR2 SQIVND (reference sequence). CDR3 bases: TGTGCCAGTAGTATTGCGGGGACTCAAGAGACCCAGTACTTC. Translated: CASSIAGTQETQYF.

V usage is TRBV9 and J usage is TRBJ2-6; tentative D call: TRBD1 (6 bases). Between the trimmed V and J ends, which lost 4 bases and 2 bases, there was a span of 19 bases. The length of the CDR3 is 18 residues. CDR1 is SGDLS and CDR2 is YYNGEE in the germline V gene. This chain's CDR3 is CASSLNQKGVPGANVLTF. The CDR3 DNA follows: TGTGCCAGCAGCCTCAATCAAAAGGGGGTACCTGGGGCCAACGTCCTGACTTTC. The whole variable domain, remainder taken from reference TRBV9 and TRBJ2-6, is DSGVTQTPKHLITATGQRVTLRCSPRSGDLSVYWYQQSLDQGLQFLIQYYNGEERAKGNILERFSAQQFPDLHSELNLSSLELGDSALYFCASSLNQKGVPGANVLTFGAGSRLTVL.

This clone came up once. This chain joins TRBV21-1 and TRBJ2-5; the D segment call TRBD1 is taken from the table without a DNA check. The end of the DNA fits TRBJ2-7 better, so the J call may be wrong. TRBV21-1 is an annotated pseudogene. CDR3 length: 15 residues. The CDR3 reads CASRTGRESSYEQYF. The CDR3, as DNA: TGTGCCAGCCGGACAGGGAGGGAGAGCTCCTACGAGCAGTACTTC.

This chain links TRBV5-1 with TRBJ2-4; TRBD2 might be the D (7 bases). The germline V gene has CDR1 SGHRS and CDR2 YFSETQ. V lost 4 bases, J lost 12 bases, and 17 bases lay in between. The CDR3 loop spans 13 amino acids. The CDR3 region has the DNA TGCGCCAGCAGCCCGGGGGGCGGTGGCAGTCAGTACTTC. Protein: CASSPGGGGSQYF.